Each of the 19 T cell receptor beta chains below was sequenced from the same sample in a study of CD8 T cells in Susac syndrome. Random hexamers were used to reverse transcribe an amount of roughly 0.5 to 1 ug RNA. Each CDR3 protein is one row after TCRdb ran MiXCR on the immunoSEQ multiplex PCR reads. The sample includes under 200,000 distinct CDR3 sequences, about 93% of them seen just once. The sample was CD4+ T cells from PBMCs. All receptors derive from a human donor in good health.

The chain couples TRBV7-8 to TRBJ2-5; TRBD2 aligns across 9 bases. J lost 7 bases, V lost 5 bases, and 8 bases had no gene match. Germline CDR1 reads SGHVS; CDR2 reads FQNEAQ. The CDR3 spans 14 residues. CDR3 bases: TGTGCCAGCAGCGTAAGGACTAGCGAGGGGACCCAGTACTTC. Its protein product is CASSVRTSEGTQYF.

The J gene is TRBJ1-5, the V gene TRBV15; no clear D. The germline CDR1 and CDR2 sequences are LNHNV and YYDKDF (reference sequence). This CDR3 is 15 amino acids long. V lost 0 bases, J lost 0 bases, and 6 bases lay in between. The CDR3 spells CATSRDRYSNQPQHF. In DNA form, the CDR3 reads TGTGCCACCAGCAGAGACAGGTATAGCAATCAGCCCCAGCATTTT.

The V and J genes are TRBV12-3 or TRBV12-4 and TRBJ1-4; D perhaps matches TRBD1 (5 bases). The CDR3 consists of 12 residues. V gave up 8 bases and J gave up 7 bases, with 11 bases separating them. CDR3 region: CASGYRGEKLFF. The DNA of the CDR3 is TGTGCCAGCGGGTATAGGGGTGAAAAACTGTTTTTT.

In nucleotides, the CDR3 is TGTGCCAGCAGTGGGCCGGGACAGGGGGCTTACAATGAGCAGTTCTTC. Its protein product is CASSGPGQGAYNEQFF. V is TRBV27 and J is TRBJ2-1, with 12 bases identical to TRBD1. The V gene's germline CDR1 is MNHEY and CDR2 SMNVEV (reference sequence). This CDR3 is 16 amino acids long. V lost 5 bases to trimming and J lost 4 bases; unmatched junction nucleotides: 6.

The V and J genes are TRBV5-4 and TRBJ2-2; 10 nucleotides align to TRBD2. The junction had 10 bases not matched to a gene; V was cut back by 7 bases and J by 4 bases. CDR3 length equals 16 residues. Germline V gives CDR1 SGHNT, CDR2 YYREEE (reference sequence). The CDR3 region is CASGRLAGGSTGELFF. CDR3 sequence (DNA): TGTGCCAGCGGCCGATTAGCGGGGGGATCCACCGGGGAGCTGTTTTTT.

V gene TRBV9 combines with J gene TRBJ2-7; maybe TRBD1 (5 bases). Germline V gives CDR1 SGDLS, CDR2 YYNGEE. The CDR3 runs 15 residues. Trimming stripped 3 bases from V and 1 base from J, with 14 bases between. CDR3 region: CASSGQQDPSYEQYF. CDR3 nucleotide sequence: TGTGCCAGCAGCGGACAACAGGACCCTTCCTACGAGCAGTACTTC.

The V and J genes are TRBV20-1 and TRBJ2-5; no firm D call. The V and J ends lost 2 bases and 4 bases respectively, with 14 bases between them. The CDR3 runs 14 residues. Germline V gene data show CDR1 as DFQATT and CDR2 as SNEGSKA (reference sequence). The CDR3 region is CSARRGPEAETQYF. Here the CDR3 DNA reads TGCAGTGCTAGAAGAGGCCCTGAGGCAGAGACCCAGTACTTC.

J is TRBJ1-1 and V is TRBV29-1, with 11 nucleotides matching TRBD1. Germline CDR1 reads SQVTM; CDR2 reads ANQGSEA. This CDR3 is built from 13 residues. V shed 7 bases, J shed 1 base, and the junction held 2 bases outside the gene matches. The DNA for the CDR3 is TGCAGCGGGACAGGGGGCTGGAACACTGAAGCTTTCTTT. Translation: CSGTGGWNTEAFF.

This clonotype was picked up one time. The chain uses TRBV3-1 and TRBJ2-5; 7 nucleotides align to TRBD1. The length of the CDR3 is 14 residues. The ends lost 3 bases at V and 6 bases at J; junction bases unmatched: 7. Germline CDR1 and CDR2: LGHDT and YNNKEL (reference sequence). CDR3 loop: CASSQTRGQQTQYF. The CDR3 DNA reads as TGTGCCAGCAGCCAGACCCGGGGACAGCAGACCCAGTACTTC.

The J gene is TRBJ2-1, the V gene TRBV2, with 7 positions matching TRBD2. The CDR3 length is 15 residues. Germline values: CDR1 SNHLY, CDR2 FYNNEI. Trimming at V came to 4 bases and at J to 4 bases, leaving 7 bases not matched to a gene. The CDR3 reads CASSGASGVYNEQFF. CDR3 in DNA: TGTGCCAGCAGTGGTGCTAGCGGCGTATACAATGAGCAGTTCTTC. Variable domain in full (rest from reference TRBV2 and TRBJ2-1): EPEVTQTPSHQVTQMGQEVILRCVPISNHLYFYWYRQILGQKVEFLVSFYNNEISEKSEIFDDQFSVERPDGSNFTLKIRSTKLEDSAMYFCASSGASGVYNEQFFGPGTRLTVL.

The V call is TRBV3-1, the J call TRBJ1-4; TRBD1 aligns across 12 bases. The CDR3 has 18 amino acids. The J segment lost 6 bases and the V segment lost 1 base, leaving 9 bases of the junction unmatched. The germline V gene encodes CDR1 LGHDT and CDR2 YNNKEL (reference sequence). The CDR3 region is CASSQASGTGGGDEKLFF. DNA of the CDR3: TGTGCCAGCAGCCAAGCCTCCGGGACAGGGGGCGGTGATGAAAAACTGTTTTTT.

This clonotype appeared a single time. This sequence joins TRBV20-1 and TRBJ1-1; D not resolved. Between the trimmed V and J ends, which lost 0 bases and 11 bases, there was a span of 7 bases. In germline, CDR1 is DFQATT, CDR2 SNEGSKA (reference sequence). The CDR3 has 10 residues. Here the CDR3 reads CSARDTGAFF. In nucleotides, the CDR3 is TGCAGTGCTAGAGATACGGGGGCTTTCTTT.

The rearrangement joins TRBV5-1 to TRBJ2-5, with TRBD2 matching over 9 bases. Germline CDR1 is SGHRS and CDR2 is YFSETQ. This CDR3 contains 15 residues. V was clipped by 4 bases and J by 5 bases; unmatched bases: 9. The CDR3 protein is CASSPLAGRDETQYF. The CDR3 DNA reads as TGCGCCAGCAGCCCCCTAGCGGGACGGGATGAGACCCAGTACTTC.

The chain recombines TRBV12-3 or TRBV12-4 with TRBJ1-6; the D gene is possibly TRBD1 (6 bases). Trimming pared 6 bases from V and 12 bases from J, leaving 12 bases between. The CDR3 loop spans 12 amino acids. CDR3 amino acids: CASRRTAGPLHF. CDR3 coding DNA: TGTGCCAGCAGAAGGACAGCAGGACCCCTCCACTTT.

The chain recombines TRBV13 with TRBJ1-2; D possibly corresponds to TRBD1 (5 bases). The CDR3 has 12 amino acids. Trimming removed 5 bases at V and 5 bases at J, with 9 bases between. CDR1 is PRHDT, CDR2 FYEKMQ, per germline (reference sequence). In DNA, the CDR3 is TGTGCCAGCAGCATCCAGGGTTATGGCTACACCTTC. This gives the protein CASSIQGYGYTF.

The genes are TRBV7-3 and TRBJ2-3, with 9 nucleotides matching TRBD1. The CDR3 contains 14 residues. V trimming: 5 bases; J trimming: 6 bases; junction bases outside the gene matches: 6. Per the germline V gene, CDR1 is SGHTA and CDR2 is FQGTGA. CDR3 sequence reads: CASSRTGVGDTQYF. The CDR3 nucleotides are TGTGCCAGCAGCCGGACAGGGGTCGGGGATACGCAGTATTTT. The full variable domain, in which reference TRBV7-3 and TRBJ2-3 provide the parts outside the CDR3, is GAGVSQTPSNKVTEKGKYVELRCDPISGHTALYWYRQSLGQGPEFLIYFQGTGAADDSGLPNDRFFAVRPEGSVSTLKIQRTERGDSAVYLCASSRTGVGDTQYFGPGTRLTVL.

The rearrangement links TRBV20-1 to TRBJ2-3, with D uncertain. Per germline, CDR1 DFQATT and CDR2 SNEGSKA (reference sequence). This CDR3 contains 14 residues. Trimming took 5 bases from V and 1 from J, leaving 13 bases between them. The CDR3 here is CSASRSSRTDTQYF. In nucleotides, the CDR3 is TGCAGTGCTTCGAGGTCTTCGCGCACAGATACGCAGTATTTT.

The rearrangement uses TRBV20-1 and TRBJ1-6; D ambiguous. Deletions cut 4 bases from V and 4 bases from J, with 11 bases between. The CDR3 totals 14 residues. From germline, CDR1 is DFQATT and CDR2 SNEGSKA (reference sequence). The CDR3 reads CSATSDVYNSPLHF. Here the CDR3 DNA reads TGCAGTGCTACGAGTGACGTTTATAATTCACCCCTCCACTTT.

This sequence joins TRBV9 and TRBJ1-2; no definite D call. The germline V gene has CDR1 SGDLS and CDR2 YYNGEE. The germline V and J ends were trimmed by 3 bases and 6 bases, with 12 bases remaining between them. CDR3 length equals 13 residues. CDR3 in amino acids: CASSEGPADGYTF. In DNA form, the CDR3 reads TGTGCCAGCAGCGAGGGCCCTGCAGATGGCTACACCTTC.